Listed here is a single TCR beta chain. Its antigen is as yet unknown. Library preparation for TCR beta used quantitative 5'-RACE with molecular barcodes. MiXCR was run by TCRdb on the 5' RACE reads, yielding one entry per CDR3 protein. The sample yields about 330,000 distinct CDR3 sequences, approximately 8.2% seen once. There are 16 residues in the CDR3. Germline V lookup: CDR1 DFQATT, CDR2 SNEGSKA (reference sequence). Trimming removed 0 bases from V and 4 bases from J; junction bases left unmatched: 6. This record comes from a study of CD8 T cells in ankylosing spondylitis. Overall study results and limits: About 8 highly homologous variants made up a TCR beta motif, and this motif appeared characteristic of ankylosing spondylitis blood.

The sequence derives from a male donor with ankylosing spondylitis. The V call is TRBV20-1, the J call TRBJ2-1; 10 nucleotides align to TRBD2. Sequences were obtained from blood, either unsorted or a sorted T cell fraction (not recorded which). The chain's CDR3 is CSARESLAGEYNEQFF. The CDR3 region has the DNA TGCAGTGCTAGAGAAAGCCTAGCGGGAGAGTACAATGAGCAGTTCTTC.